This entry lists 29 T cell receptor beta chains sequenced from one sample in a study of cytomegalovirus exposure and HLA in healthy donors (dated by TCRdb to 2016 to 2017). The library was generated by the immunoSEQ multiplex PCR assay. For the multiplex PCR, a mixture combining 60 forward primers for TCR Vbeta segments and 13 reverse primers for TCR Jbeta segments was used. In its TCRdb copy, this immuneACCESS table keeps in-frame sequences only and misses some clones. Where compared with another copy, unresolved V genes explain less than half of these, and the others have no known cause. The sample data list approximately 160,000 clones, and 60% to 80% of these were observed just once. About 4.5% of the sample belongs to the ten largest clones. The sequenced sample was PBMCs. These TCRs come from a man aged 18 to 29 in good health and CMV-seropositive.

With regard to this clone: Its ends do not fully match the called genes, so a read error is possible. CDR3 region: CASSQRGRTGELFF. CDR3 DNA sequence: TGTGCTAGCAGTCAGCGGGGGCGCACCGGGGAGCTGTTTTTT. The chain couples TRBV7-7 to TRBJ2-2, with 8 bases fitting TRBD2. The V gene's germline CDR1 is SSHAT and CDR2 FNYEAQ (reference sequence). The CDR3 is 14 residues long.

The chain joins TRBV30 to TRBJ1-5; TRBD1 might be the D (6 bases). This CDR3 comprises 15 residues. Germline-derived CDR1 and CDR2 are GTSNPN and SVGIG (reference sequence). Trimming removed 3 bases from V and 2 bases from J, with 14 bases in between. The CDR3 DNA reads TGTGCCTGGAGCCCTGGGGGCTGGGGCAATCAGCCCCAGCATTTT. It specifies CAWSPGGWGNQPQHF.

The chain employs TRBV7-2 and TRBJ2-3; 16 nucleotides match TRBD2. V was pared by 5 bases and J by 10 bases, with 9 bases of the junction left unmatched. Germline values: CDR1 SGHTA, CDR2 FQGNSA. The CDR3 sequence is 16 residues long. CDR3 sequence (DNA): TGTGCCAGCAGCCTGCTGGGACTAGCGGGGGGGCGACCGCAGTATTTT. Its protein product is CASSLLGLAGGRPQYF.

The V gene is TRBV11-3, the J gene TRBJ2-1; 7 bases are shared with TRBD2. CDR1 is SGHNT and CDR2 is YENEEA in the germline V gene. The CDR3 is made up of 14 amino acids. The junction had 3 bases not matched to a gene; V was cut back by 5 bases and J by 2 bases. The chain's CDR3 is CASSPGGTYNEQFF. The DNA for the CDR3 is TGTGCCAGCAGCCCCGGGGGGACCTACAATGAGCAGTTCTTC.

The chain employs TRBV6-5 and TRBJ1-2, with D tentatively TRBD1 (5 bases). V was clipped by 0 bases and J by 0 bases, with 11 bases between them. CDR3 length: 16 amino acids. CDR1 is MNHEY and CDR2 is SVGAGI in the germline V gene. The CDR3 is CASSYSTDGANYGYTF. Here the CDR3 DNA reads TGTGCCAGCAGTTACTCGACAGACGGAGCTAACTATGGCTACACCTTC.

The chain employs TRBV5-1 and TRBJ2-5, with unresolved D. The V end was cut by 2 bases, the J end by 3 bases, with 2 bases between. There are 11 residues in the CDR3. CDR1 is SGHRS, CDR2 YFSETQ, per germline. CDR3 DNA sequence: TGCGCCAGCAGCTTCAAAGAGACCCAGTACTTC. Its protein is CASSFKETQYF.

This chain links TRBV2 with TRBJ2-3; TRBD2 might be the D (5 bases). CDR3 length equals 15 residues. V lost 4 bases and J 3 bases, leaving 14 bases between the germline ends. Per germline, CDR1 SNHLY and CDR2 FYNNEI. CDR3 amino acids: CASSVRGDMTDTQYF. CDR3 bases: TGTGCCAGCAGTGTACGGGGAGATATGACAGATACGCAGTATTTT. The entire variable domain, with the rest obtained from reference TRBV2 and TRBJ2-3, is as follows: EPEVTQTPSHQVTQMGQEVILRCVPISNHLYFYWYRQILGQKVEFLVSFYNNEISEKSEIFDDQFSVERPDGSNFTLKIRSTKLEDSAMYFCASSVRGDMTDTQYFGPGTRLTVL.

The chain combines TRBV6-6 with TRBJ1-5; D is perhaps TRBD1 (6 bases). This CDR3 has 15 amino acids. Trimming pared 4 bases from V and 3 bases from J, leaving 13 bases between. The germline gives CDR1 MNHNY, CDR2 SVGAGI (reference sequence). The CDR3 sequence: CASSSLGQFNQPQHF. In DNA, the CDR3 is TGTGCCAGCAGTTCCCTCGGACAGTTCAATCAGCCCCAGCATTTT.

The chain joins TRBV29-1 to TRBJ2-5; 7 nucleotides line up with TRBD1. CDR3 length equals 15 residues. The trim removed 5 bases at V and 0 bases at J, leaving 9 bases unmatched. The germline V gene has CDR1 SQVTM and CDR2 ANQGSEA. CDR3 bases: TGCAGCGTTAGAGGGACGGGACAGAACCAAGAGACCCAGTACTTC. Protein product: CSVRGTGQNQETQYF.

In this sample, this clone turned up a few times. The chain carries TRBV5-1 and TRBJ1-2; possible D gene TRBD1, 6 bases. From germline, CDR1 is SGHRS and CDR2 YFSETQ. This CDR3 comprises 15 residues. Trimming removed 4 bases from V and 4 bases from J, with 17 bases in between. The CDR3 protein is CASSREDRRAYGYTF. DNA of the CDR3: TGCGCCAGCAGCCGCGAAGACAGGCGGGCCTATGGCTACACCTTC.

The chain recombines TRBV5-8 with TRBJ1-1; 8 bases are a match to TRBD1. CDR3 length: 14 amino acids. With V trimmed by 0 bases and J by 5 bases, 3 bases remained unmatched. The germline CDR1 and CDR2 sequences are SGHTS and YDEGEE. CDR3: CASSLGQGRTEAFF. The CDR3 coding sequence is TGTGCCAGCAGCTTGGGACAGGGGAGGACTGAAGCTTTCTTT.

This clone came up a few times. V usage is TRBV4-1 and J usage is TRBJ2-3; TRBD2 aligns across 13 bases. This CDR3 is built from 15 residues. Trimming cost V 6 bases and J 1 base; bases outside gene matches: 1. Germline V gene sequence: CDR1 MGHRA, CDR2 YSYEKL. In DNA form, the CDR3 reads TGCGCCAGCAGAGGACTAGCGGGGGGCACAGATACGCAGTATTTT. Its protein is CASRGLAGGTDTQYF.

The chain uses TRBV5-1 and TRBJ2-2; no clear D. The ends were cut back, 0 bases at V and 5 bases at J, with 8 bases in the middle. CDR1 and CDR2 from the germline V gene are SGHRS and YFSETQ. CDR3 length: 14 amino acids. CDR3 protein: CASSLVGQTGELFF. In DNA form, the CDR3 reads TGCGCCAGCAGCTTGGTTGGGCAGACCGGGGAGCTGTTTTTT.

This chain links TRBV18 with TRBJ2-2; TRBD1 matches 7 bases. CDR3 length equals 15 residues. Germline CDR1 and CDR2: KGHSH and LQKENI. The ends lost 2 bases at V and 2 bases at J; junction bases unmatched: 2. The CDR3 is CASSPRGPNTGELFF. The CDR3, as DNA: TGTGCCAGCTCACCAAGGGGGCCTAACACCGGGGAGCTGTTTTTT. Based on the CDR3 plus reference TRBV18 and TRBJ2-2, the full variable domain is NAGVMQNPRHLVRRRGQEARLRCSPMKGHSHVYWYRQLPEEGLKFMVYLQKENIIDESGMPKERFSAEFPKEGPSILRIQQVVRGDSAAYFCASSPRGPNTGELFFGEGSRLTVL.

Of note for this clone: This same CDR3 is encoded by further DNA sequences in the sample. V gene TRBV5-1 combines with J gene TRBJ2-5; possibly TRBD1 for D (5 bases). The CDR3 loop spans 15 amino acids. V lost 0 bases to trimming and J lost 4 bases, with 13 bases between them. The V gene's germline CDR1 is SGHRS and CDR2 YFSETQ. The chain's CDR3 is CASSLGGAELETQYF. The CDR3 DNA is TGCGCCAGCAGCTTGGGGGGCGCAGAATTAGAGACCCAGTACTTC.

The J gene is TRBJ1-6, the V gene TRBV5-1; 7 bases map to TRBD1. J gave up 5 bases and V 2 bases, and 7 bases lay outside the gene matches. The CDR3 consists of 16 residues. Germline CDR1 is SGHRS and CDR2 is YFSETQ. The chain's CDR3 is CASSFKGGTDNSPLHF. As DNA, the CDR3 is TGCGCCAGCAGCTTCAAAGGTGGGACAGATAATTCACCCCTCCACTTT.

The chain joins TRBV30 to TRBJ1-2; D might be TRBD1 (5 bases). The CDR3 has 14 amino acids. Trimming removed 3 bases at V and 1 base at J, with 12 bases between. Germline CDR1 and CDR2: GTSNPN and SVGIG (reference sequence). CDR3 coding DNA: TGTGCCTGGAGCCGGACACCTCTTAACTATGGCTACACCTTC. It specifies CAWSRTPLNYGYTF.

The rearrangement uses TRBV5-1 and TRBJ2-1; the match to TRBD1 covers 10 bases. The CDR3 extends over 14 amino acids. Germline trimming cut 4 bases from V and 6 bases from J; bases unmatched to any gene: 4. From germline, CDR1 is SGHRS and CDR2 YFSETQ. The CDR3 DNA follows: TGCGCCAGCAGCACCTGGACAGGGGGCAATGAGCAGTTCTTC. Its translation: CASSTWTGGNEQFF.

The genes are TRBV30 and TRBJ2-3; TRBD2 aligns across 10 bases. The trim removed 1 base at V and 0 bases at J, leaving 4 bases unmatched. CDR1 and CDR2 (germline): GTSNPN, SVGIG (reference sequence). The CDR3 sequence is 16 residues long. CDR3 region: CAWSASGSNSTDTQYF. CDR3 coding DNA: TGTGCCTGGAGTGCTAGCGGGAGTAATAGCACAGATACGCAGTATTTT.

This chain uses TRBV11-3 with TRBJ2-1, with a tentative D call TRBD1 (6 bases). Trimming removed 4 bases at V and 8 bases at J, with 18 bases between. Germline lookup yields CDR1 SGHNT and CDR2 YENEEA. The CDR3 spans 15 residues. The CDR3 loop reads CASSSGVLRFDEQFF. The CDR3 DNA reads TGTGCCAGCAGCTCAGGGGTCCTAAGGTTTGATGAGCAGTTCTTC. Drawing the rest from reference TRBV11-3 and TRBJ2-1, the complete variable domain is EAGVVQSPRYKIIEKKQPVAFWCNPISGHNTLYWYLQNLGQGPELLIRYENEEAVDDSQLPKDRFSAERLKGVDSTLKIQPAELGDSAVYLCASSSGVLRFDEQFFGPGTRLTVL.

This sequence joins TRBV30 and TRBJ1-1, with 7 bases fitting TRBD1. This CDR3 has 13 amino acids. V lost 8 bases to trimming and J lost 4 bases; unmatched junction nucleotides: 10. CDR1 and CDR2 from the germline V gene are GTSNPN and SVGIG (reference sequence). CDR3 sequence: CATRQGPATEAFF. The CDR3 DNA sequence: TGTGCCACCCGACAGGGCCCGGCCACTGAAGCTTTCTTT.

J is TRBJ2-1 and V is TRBV7-9; 13 positions match TRBD2. Germline-derived CDR1 and CDR2 are SEHNR and FQNEAQ (reference sequence). The J segment lost 8 bases and the V segment lost 6 bases, leaving 4 bases of the junction unmatched. CDR3 size: 14 residues. The CDR3 loop reads CASRLAGGSDEQFF. CDR3 nucleotides: TGTGCCAGCAGACTAGCGGGGGGGTCGGATGAGCAGTTCTTC.

This chain uses TRBV30 with TRBJ1-6; 7 bases line up with TRBD1. Germline-derived CDR1 and CDR2 are GTSNPN and SVGIG (reference sequence). V was clipped by 5 bases and J by 7 bases; unmatched bases: 5. The CDR3 is 13 residues long. The CDR3 spells CAWSRDSNSPLHF. For the CDR3, the DNA is TGTGCCTGGTCCCGGGACAGCAATTCACCCCTCCACTTT.

V and J are TRBV6-4 and TRBJ2-1; 7 bases agree with TRBD2. Germline V gene data show CDR1 as MRHNA and CDR2 as SNTAGT. The CDR3 has 15 residues. The trim removed 4 bases at V and 12 bases at J, leaving 15 bases unmatched. The CDR3 here is CASSVETSPSSAQFF. CDR3 in DNA: TGTGCCAGCAGTGTAGAGACTAGCCCATCCAGTGCGCAGTTCTTC.

The chain joins TRBV7-2 to TRBJ1-3; no clear D. This CDR3 has 15 residues. Germline V gives CDR1 SGHTA, CDR2 FQGNSA. Trimming took 3 bases from V and 0 from J, leaving 9 bases between them. The CDR3 protein is CASSFTAGSGNTIYF. DNA for the CDR3: TGTGCCAGCAGCTTCACAGCAGGCTCTGGAAACACCATATATTTT.

The chain is built from TRBV28 and TRBJ2-5; 7 bases agree with TRBD1. Looked up from germline, CDR1 is MDHEN and CDR2 is SYDVKM. Losses at the gene ends were 5 bases for V and 5 bases for J; bases not matched to a gene: 14. The CDR3 has 16 amino acids. CDR3 loop: CASSILMTGSEETQYF. Written as DNA, the CDR3 is TGTGCCAGCAGTATCCTTATGACAGGGAGTGAGGAGACCCAGTACTTC.

The chain combines TRBV2 with TRBJ1-2, with D perhaps TRBD1 (5 bases). CDR3 length equals 13 residues. CDR1 and CDR2 from the germline V gene are SNHLY and FYNNEI. The germline V and J ends were trimmed by 6 bases and 8 bases, with 16 bases remaining between them. In DNA, the CDR3 is TGTGCCAGCAGCGCGGGACGGAACCTAGGCTACACCTTC. Translation gives CASSAGRNLGYTF.

The chain has TRBV7-2 and TRBJ1-1; the match to TRBD1 covers 9 bases. V trimming: 4 bases; J trimming: 4 bases; junction bases outside the gene matches: 16. The CDR3 is made up of 18 amino acids. Germline CDR1 reads SGHTA; CDR2 reads FQGNSA. The CDR3 sequence: CASSSGPPGTGTSTEAFF. Here the CDR3 DNA reads TGTGCCAGCAGCTCGGGGCCCCCGGGGACAGGGACTAGCACTGAAGCTTTCTTT. Complete variable domain (other parts from reference TRBV7-2 and TRBJ1-1): GAGVSQSPSNKVTEKGKDVELRCDPISGHTALYWYRQSLGQGLEFLIYFQGNSAPDKSGLPSDRFSAERTGGSVSTLTIQRTQQEDSAVYLCASSSGPPGTGTSTEAFFGQGTRLTVV.

This chain joins TRBV5-1 and TRBJ1-5, with D unclear. The CDR3 totals 14 residues. V was pared by 2 bases and J by 7 bases, with 13 bases between. Germline CDR1 SGHRS, CDR2 YFSETQ. Here the CDR3 DNA reads TGCGCCAGCAGCTTAAACGGGGTGGACCAGCCCCAGCATTTT. Translating gives CASSLNGVDQPQHF.